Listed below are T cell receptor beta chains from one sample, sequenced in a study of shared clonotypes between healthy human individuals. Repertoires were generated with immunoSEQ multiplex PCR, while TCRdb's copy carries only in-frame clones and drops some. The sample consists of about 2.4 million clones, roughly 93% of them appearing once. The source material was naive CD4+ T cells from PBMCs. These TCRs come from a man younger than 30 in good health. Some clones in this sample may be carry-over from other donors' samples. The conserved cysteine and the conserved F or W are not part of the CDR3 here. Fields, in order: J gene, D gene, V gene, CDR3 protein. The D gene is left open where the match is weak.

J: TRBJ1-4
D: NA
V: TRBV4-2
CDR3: ASSPRYQQGFNEKLF

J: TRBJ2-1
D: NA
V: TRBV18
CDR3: ASSPIGTYNEQF

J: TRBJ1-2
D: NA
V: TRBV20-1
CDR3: SGQPPGGYT

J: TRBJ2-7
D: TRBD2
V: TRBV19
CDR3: ASSTSGPSYEQY

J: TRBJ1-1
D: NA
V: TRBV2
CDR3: ASRQTADNTEAF

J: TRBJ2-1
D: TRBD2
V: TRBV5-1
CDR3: ASSLVGGPYNEQF

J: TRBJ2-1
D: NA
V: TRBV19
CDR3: ASSMRLSVNEQF

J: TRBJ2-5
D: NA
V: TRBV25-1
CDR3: ASIPGTQETQY

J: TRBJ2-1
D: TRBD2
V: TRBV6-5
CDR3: ASTLAGSSYNEQF

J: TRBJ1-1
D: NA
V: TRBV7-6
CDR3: ASSLRGNTEAF

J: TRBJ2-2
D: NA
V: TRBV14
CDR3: ASSPLGPNTGELF

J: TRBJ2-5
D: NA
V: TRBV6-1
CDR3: ASEGATQETQY

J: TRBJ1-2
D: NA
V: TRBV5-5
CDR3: ASSPTTRGGYGYT

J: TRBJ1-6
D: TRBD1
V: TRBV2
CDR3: ASSEQGANSPLH

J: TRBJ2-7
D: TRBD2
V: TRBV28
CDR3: ASSLTGAGTSGTKSPHEQY

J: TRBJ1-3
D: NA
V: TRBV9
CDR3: ASSEGITIY

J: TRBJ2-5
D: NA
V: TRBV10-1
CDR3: ASSLGTPQETQY

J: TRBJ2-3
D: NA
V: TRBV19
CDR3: ASSIMAGDTQY

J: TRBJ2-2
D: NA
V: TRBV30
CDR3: AWSALVGELF

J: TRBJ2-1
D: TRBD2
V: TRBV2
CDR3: ASSAPGLAEQF

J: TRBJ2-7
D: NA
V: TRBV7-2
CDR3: ASSLERQVEQY

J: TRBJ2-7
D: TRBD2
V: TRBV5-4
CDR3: ASSLYRTSGHSDEQY

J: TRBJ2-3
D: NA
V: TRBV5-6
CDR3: ASGRVDTDTQY

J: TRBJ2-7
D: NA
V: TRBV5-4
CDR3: ASSLAGSSYEQY

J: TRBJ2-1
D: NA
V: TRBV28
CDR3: ASSLSPVSGGDNEQF

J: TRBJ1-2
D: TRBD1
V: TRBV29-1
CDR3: SVQPQGAGGYT

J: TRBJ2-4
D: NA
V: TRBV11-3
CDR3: ASSLAVPLDIQY

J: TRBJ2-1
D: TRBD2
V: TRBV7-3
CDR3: ASSLTSGILLQDEQF

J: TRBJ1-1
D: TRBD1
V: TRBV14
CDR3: ASRSPGTGDTEAF

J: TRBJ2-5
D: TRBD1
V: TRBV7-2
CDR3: ASSLFGQGVETQY

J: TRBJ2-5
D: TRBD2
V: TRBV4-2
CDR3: ASARVAGAVETQY

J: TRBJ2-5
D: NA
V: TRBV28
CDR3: ASIRGASQETQY

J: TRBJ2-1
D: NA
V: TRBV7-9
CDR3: ASSFLAHNEQF

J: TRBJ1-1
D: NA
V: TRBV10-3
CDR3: AISEGPKRPF

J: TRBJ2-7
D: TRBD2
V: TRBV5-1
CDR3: ASSATSGVPYEQY

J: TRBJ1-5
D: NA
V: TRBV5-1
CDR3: ASSEGGSNQPQH

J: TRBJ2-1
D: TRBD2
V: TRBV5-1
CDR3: ASSPRLAGSLGTTNEQF

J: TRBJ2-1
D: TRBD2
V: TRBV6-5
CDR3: ASTLSGSNEQF

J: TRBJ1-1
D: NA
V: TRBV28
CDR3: ASYGGAQNTEAF

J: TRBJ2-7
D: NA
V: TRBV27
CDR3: ASSLEAGRSSYEQY

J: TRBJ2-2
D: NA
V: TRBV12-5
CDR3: ASGLDPAGELF

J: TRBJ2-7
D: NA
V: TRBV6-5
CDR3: ASSTGTAGGYEQY

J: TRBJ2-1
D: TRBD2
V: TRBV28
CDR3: ASSLDRSGRLISGDFNEQF

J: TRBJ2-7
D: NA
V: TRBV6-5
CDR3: ASSYPGGEVGGQY

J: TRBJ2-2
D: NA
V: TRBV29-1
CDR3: SVGLQATGELF

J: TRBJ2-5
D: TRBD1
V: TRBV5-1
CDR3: ASSRTVRGLRETQY

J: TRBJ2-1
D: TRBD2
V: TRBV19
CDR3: ASSPGLALSSYNEQF

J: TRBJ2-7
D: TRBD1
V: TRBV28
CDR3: ASSSGQGDEQY